This TCR beta chain appears in the sequencing data of a study of T cells in Graves' hyperthyroidism and ophthalmopathy (dated by TCRdb to the late 2010s). In the study overall: Peripheral blood was collected at initial diagnosis, before any treatment. To identify distinguishing TCR V-J signatures, a discovery cohort of some 100 patients was used, comprising fewer than 45 with Graves' ophthalmopathy and 57 with stable Graves' hyperthyroidism. Whether ophthalmopathy could be predicted prospectively was tested in an independent validation cohort made up of under 20 hyperthyroidism patients plus 17 patients who later progressed to ophthalmopathy. The 90 to 100 discovery patients were randomly divided into training and test sets at a 7:3 ratio. The study also compared thyroid tissue and blood T-cell repertoires from several Graves' hyperthyroidism patients. Following sampling, methimazole starting at 30 mg daily was given to hyperthyroidism patients, and high-dose intravenous methylprednisolone was given to ophthalmopathy patients. The paper describes TCR Vbeta CDR3 sequencing of fewer than 150 peripheral blood samples, made up of fewer than 50 ophthalmopathy patients, some 80 hyperthyroidism patients and 17 progressor patients.

The TCR beta CDR3 regions were amplified from the RNA transcripts. A first-round RT-PCR of the TCR CDR3 used the HTBI primer set with the Qiagen OneStep RT-PCR kit. The libraries were constructed in a second round of multiplex PCR and then size-selected and purified. Libraries were sequenced paired-end with 100 bp reads on an Illumina HiSeq2000. In the original analysis: SOAPnuke was used to process the raw data, removing reads that contained adapters or uncalled bases, had a mean Phred below 15, or lacked an exact match to the constant primer or identifier. COPE v1.2.5 was used to merge high-quality paired reads, and clonotypes were defined as unique nucleotide sequences. Clonotypes were aligned to IMGT TRBV, TRBD and TRBJ reference segments using MiTCR v1.1. The analysis was restricted to V-J combinations with a frequency above 0.0001, which together covered just over 99% of the repertoires. The TCS score was defined as the ratio of F50 (clonal expansion) to E x V (chaos), calculated using BLOSUM62-based TCRdist between CDR3 peptides within each V-J. Welch's t-statistics and random forest reduced around 520 V-J features to roughly 13, which were used in a naive Bayes classifier (R e1071). Thyroid-blood repertoire similarity was quantified with the Morisita-Horn index. TCRdb cleaned the public reads at Q25 with fastp, built clones with MiXCR and kept in-frame beta chains. CDR3 protein duplicates are merged, each entry listing the most common genes and DNA. These V and J calls rely on TCRdb rather than the paper's analysis. Here the sample has around 700,000 distinct CDR3 sequences; roughly a third occur a single time. In total, the top ten clones hold less than 40% of the sample.

Stable Graves' hyperthyroidism was defined as the absence of progression to ophthalmopathy over 18 months of follow-up. The hyperthyroidism patients were between 18 and 65 years old and newly diagnosed, with a disease duration of less than 2 months. Any patient with an uncontrolled infection, another autoimmune disease, pregnancy or lactation was excluded. Diagnoses were established on the basis of clinical symptoms, serum thyroxine and TRAb, thyroid ultrasound, and orbital computed tomography. PBMCs were isolated from roughly 10 ml of fresh peripheral blood by Ficoll-Paque density gradient centrifugation. Trizol reagent was used to extract total RNA, and RNA quality was then checked on an Agilent 2100 Bioanalyzer. Its CDR3 holds 15 amino acids, cysteine through phenylalanine. Left in the record is the CDR3 DNA by itself, 45 bases read in frame from the first base. V is trimmed back by 4 bases and J by 3 bases, and the junction contains 2 bases that no gene match accounts for. Sequences KGHDR (CDR1) and SFDVKD (CDR2) are obtained from the germline V gene.

This clonotype was found many times. The clone's antigen remains unknown. The record has no base qualities; no much larger clone is one base away. Broader findings and caveats from the paper: Blood samples also contained most of the expanded thyroid clonotypes (frequency above 0.001), which suggests that blood repertoires may reflect thyroid immune responses. Sample size was not statistically predetermined, and blinding of investigators to group allocation was not performed. In cross-validation, a model built on a 13 V-J signature told ophthalmopathy apart from stable hyperthyroidism with approximately 91% sensitivity and 81% to 82% specificity, and in testing the same model reached 80%/75%. During validation, the model predicted progression to ophthalmopathy a median of about 5.9 months ahead of onset, with approximately 70% sensitivity and about 75% specificity.

This receptor was obtained from a woman in her forties with Graves' hyperthyroidism. Sequenced: blood. The V gene is TRBV24-1 and the J gene is TRBJ2-2, and TRBD1 matches 9 of the central bases. Here is the DNA: TGTGCCACCAGTGACTGGGACAGGGACACCGGGGAGCTGTTTTTT. Its coded protein is CATSDWDRDTGELFF.